One and the same sample provided the 4 T cell receptor beta chains below, sequenced in a study of blood T cells in healthy people across ages. Primers used in a second PCR of about 7 to 12 cycles were a sample-barcoded 5' primer and a J-beta primer mix. TCRdb reprocessed the 5' RACE reads via MiXCR and lists one record per CDR3 protein. The data show approximately 1,700,000 distinct CDR3 sequences, around 42% seen once. Material: blood. The receptors shown here come from a human donor in good health.

The chain has TRBV20-1 and TRBJ2-7; D gene uncertain. There are 14 residues in the CDR3. The V gene's germline CDR1 is DFQATT and CDR2 SNEGSKA (reference sequence). V lost 0 bases to trimming and J lost 1 base, with 10 bases between them. The CDR3 loop reads CSARDPLGSYEQYF. The CDR3 region has the DNA TGCAGTGCTAGAGATCCCCTCGGTTCCTACGAGCAGTACTTC.

A single count supports this clonotype. This sequence joins TRBV5-1 and TRBJ1-1; 10 bases are a match to TRBD1. The CDR3 extends over 16 amino acids. Germline loops: CDR1 SGHRS, CDR2 YFSETQ. Unmatched junction bases numbered 6, after V lost 0 bases and J lost 4 bases. The CDR3 region has the DNA TGCGCCAGCAGCTTGGGATTGGGGACAGGGGTCACTGAAGCTTTCTTT. Amino acids: CASSLGLGTGVTEAFF.

There are a few counts of this clonotype. The rearrangement joins TRBV28 to TRBJ2-1; 8 bases fit TRBD1. This CDR3 comprises 17 residues. Unmatched junction bases numbered 9, after V lost 5 bases and J lost 0 bases. From germline, CDR1 is MDHEN and CDR2 SYDVKM. The CDR3 loop is CASSTDRDRSSYNEQFF. The CDR3 DNA reads TGTGCCAGCAGTACGGACAGGGACCGAAGCTCCTACAATGAGCAGTTCTTC.

The rearrangement links TRBV9 to TRBJ2-5; D is possibly TRBD2 (6 bases). The CDR3 loop spans 15 amino acids. V was clipped by 0 bases and J by 11 bases, with 20 bases between them. In germline, CDR1 is SGDLS, CDR2 YYNGEE. CDR3 residues: CASSVAGDPYNEQYF. CDR3 DNA sequence: TGTGCCAGCAGCGTAGCGGGGGACCCCTACAATGAGCAGTACTTC.